The 24 T cell receptor beta chains below come from one sample, sequenced in a study of cytomegalovirus exposure and HLA in healthy donors. Primers included in the PCR were 60 Vbeta and 13 Jbeta primers. Sequencing was performed with immunoSEQ multiplex PCR; in TCRdb, only in-frame clones are kept and a portion is missing. The sample has over 100,000 clones, around two thirds seen once; the top ten hold approximately 8%. Sequenced: PBMCs. The receptors derive from a woman aged 35 to 49 in good health and CMV-seropositive.

The chain combines TRBV29-1 with TRBJ2-1; D gene uncertain. V dropped 1 base and J dropped 5 bases, with 9 bases sitting between them. The germline V gene has CDR1 SQVTM and CDR2 ANQGSEA. The CDR3 covers 13 residues. The CDR3 spells CSVEGWSHNEQFF. The CDR3 region has the DNA TGCAGCGTTGAAGGGTGGAGTCACAATGAGCAGTTCTTC.

The chain couples TRBV5-5 to TRBJ2-6; D uncertain. Per the germline V gene, CDR1 is SGHKS and CDR2 is YYEKEE (reference sequence). The length of the CDR3 is 16 residues. The V gene lost 1 base and the J gene lost 0 bases, with 8 bases spanning the gap. The CDR3 DNA reads as TGTGCCAGCAGCTTGCAGGTTTACTCTGGGGCCAACGTCCTGACTTTC. Translating it yields CASSLQVYSGANVLTF.

The chain is built from TRBV25-1 and TRBJ2-1; 13 nucleotides line up with TRBD2. V dropped 3 bases and J dropped 4; count of bases not matched to a gene: 3. The CDR3 has 16 amino acids. CDR1 and CDR2 (germline): MGHDK, SYGVNS. The CDR3 coding sequence is TGTGCCAGCAGTGATACTAGCGGGAGGGGTTACAATGAGCAGTTCTTC. Translation gives CASSDTSGRGYNEQFF.

V is TRBV5-1 and J is TRBJ1-1; maybe TRBD1 (5 bases). The V end was cut by 4 bases, the J end by 4 bases, with 14 bases between. Germline CDR1 SGHRS, CDR2 YFSETQ. The CDR3 extends over 14 amino acids. DNA of the CDR3: TGCGCCAGCAGCGCGACGGGGGTCCTCACTGAAGCTTTCTTT. Its translation is CASSATGVLTEAFF.

V gene TRBV6-1 combines with J gene TRBJ1-5; perhaps TRBD1 as D (5 bases). The CDR3 loop spans 14 amino acids. CDR1 is MNHNS, CDR2 SASEGT, per germline. V was pared by 5 bases and J by 5 bases, with 13 bases between. As DNA, the CDR3 is TGTGCCAGCAGTCCCCGGGGGACCGATCAGCCCCAGCATTTT. It specifies CASSPRGTDQPQHF.

This clone was seen a handful of times. V is TRBV6-4 and J is TRBJ1-1; the D gene is possibly TRBD1 (5 bases). The germline V gene encodes CDR1 MRHNA and CDR2 SNTAGT. Trimming cost V 2 bases and J 7 bases, with 11 bases left between them. This CDR3 spans 13 amino acids. The chain's CDR3 is CASSDGAPGEAFF. CDR3 coding DNA: TGTGCCAGCAGTGACGGGGCGCCGGGTGAAGCTTTCTTT.

This clone was seen only a few times. The gene calls are TRBV9 and TRBJ2-7, with D perhaps TRBD1 (6 bases). Trimming cost V 0 bases and J 7 bases, with 17 bases left between them. The CDR3 contains 15 residues. CDR1 is SGDLS and CDR2 is YYNGEE in the germline V gene. The CDR3 reads CASSVGVGARWEQYF. The CDR3 DNA reads TGTGCCAGCAGCGTAGGGGTGGGGGCTCGGTGGGAGCAGTACTTC. The full variable domain, in which reference TRBV9 and TRBJ2-7 provide the parts outside the CDR3, is DSGVTQTPKHLITATGQRVTLRCSPRSGDLSVYWYQQSLDQGLQFLIQYYNGEERAKGNILERFSAQQFPDLHSELNLSSLELGDSALYFCASSVGVGARWEQYFGPGTRLTVT.

V is TRBV9 and J is TRBJ2-1; 7 positions match TRBD1. V gave up 0 bases and J gave up 8 bases; unmatched junction bases: 20. Germline CDR1 and CDR2: SGDLS and YYNGEE. This CDR3 spans 19 amino acids. The CDR3 reads CASSVDEGDSRPARDEQFF. The CDR3 coding sequence is TGTGCCAGCAGCGTAGACGAAGGGGACAGCCGCCCGGCGCGGGATGAGCAGTTCTTC. Together with reference TRBV9 and TRBJ2-1, the CDR3 gives the full variable domain: DSGVTQTPKHLITATGQRVTLRCSPRSGDLSVYWYQQSLDQGLQFLIQYYNGEERAKGNILERFSAQQFPDLHSELNLSSLELGDSALYFCASSVDEGDSRPARDEQFFGPGTRLTVL.

The chain carries TRBV11-3 and TRBJ2-7; 13 bases match TRBD2. With 7 bases clipped from V and 1 base from J, the junction kept 7 bases outside the gene matches. Germline V gene lookup returns CDR1 SGHNT and CDR2 YENEEA. This CDR3 is built from 16 residues. This CDR3 is CASKEGGLAGSYEQYF. DNA of the CDR3: TGTGCCAGCAAAGAGGGGGGACTAGCGGGATCCTACGAGCAGTACTTC. The complete variable domain, with remaining parts taken from reference TRBV11-3 and TRBJ2-7, reads EAGVVQSPRYKIIEKKQPVAFWCNPISGHNTLYWYLQNLGQGPELLIRYENEEAVDDSQLPKDRFSAERLKGVDSTLKIQPAELGDSAVYLCASKEGGLAGSYEQYFGPGTRLTVT.

The CDR3 is CAPGGSTYEQYF. As DNA, the CDR3 is TGTGCCCCAGGGGGGTCCACCTACGAGCAGTACTTC. The chain employs TRBV5-3 and TRBJ2-7; a weak D match, TRBD1 (7 bases). TRBV5-3 has ORF status, its function being uncertain. V gave up 10 bases and J gave up 2 bases, with 13 bases separating them. CDR3 length: 12 residues.

The genes are TRBV7-9 and TRBJ2-1, with D perhaps matching TRBD2 (5 bases). This CDR3 has 13 residues. Germline V lookup: CDR1 SEHNR, CDR2 FQNEAQ (reference sequence). V was pared by 10 bases and J by 6 bases, with 16 bases between. The CDR3 region has the DNA TGTGCCACTGATACACTAGAGTCCAATGAGCAGTTCTTC. It codes for CATDTLESNEQFF.

The chain has TRBV7-2 and TRBJ2-3; D perhaps matches TRBD2 (6 bases). The CDR3 has 14 amino acids. Germline V CDR1 and CDR2: SGHTA, FQGNSA. The ends were cut back, 4 bases at V and 3 bases at J, with 11 bases in the middle. Here the CDR3 DNA reads TGTGCCAGCAGCTATACGGGGGAGACAGATACGCAGTATTTT. It yields the protein CASSYTGETDTQYF. The full variable domain, its missing parts supplied by reference TRBV7-2 and TRBJ2-3, is GAGVSQSPSNKVTEKGKDVELRCDPISGHTALYWYRQSLGQGLEFLIYFQGNSAPDKSGLPSDRFSAERTGGSVSTLTIQRTQQEDSAVYLCASSYTGETDTQYFGPGTRLTVL.

The J gene is TRBJ1-1, the V gene TRBV30, with D tentatively TRBD1 (5 bases). The germline V and J ends were trimmed by 0 bases and 3 bases, with 8 bases remaining between them. CDR1 is GTSNPN and CDR2 is SVGIG in the germline V gene (reference sequence). CDR3 size: 13 residues. CDR3 in amino acids: CAWSVQGDTEAFF. As DNA, the CDR3 is TGTGCCTGGAGTGTACAAGGGGACACTGAAGCTTTCTTT. The full variable domain, in which reference TRBV30 and TRBJ1-1 provide the parts outside the CDR3, is SQTIHQWPATLVQPVGSPLSLECTVEGTSNPNLYWYRQAAGRGLQLLFYSVGIGQISSEVPQNLSASRPQDRQFILSSKKLLLSDSGFYLCAWSVQGDTEAFFGQGTRLTVV.

The rearrangement uses TRBV7-2 and TRBJ2-7; 12 bases are a match to TRBD2. Looked up from germline, CDR1 is SGHTA and CDR2 is FQGNSA. The CDR3 is 16 residues long. Losses at the gene ends were 0 bases for V and 7 bases for J; bases not matched to a gene: 7. The CDR3 protein is CASSLAGLAGGREQYF. In DNA, the CDR3 is TGTGCCAGCAGCTTAGCCGGTCTAGCGGGAGGGCGGGAGCAGTACTTC.

V and J are TRBV6-5 and TRBJ1-1, with D perhaps TRBD1 (5 bases). Germline V gene data show CDR1 as MNHEY and CDR2 as SVGAGI. Between the trimmed V and J ends, which lost 4 bases and 4 bases, there was a span of 7 bases. The CDR3 loop spans 12 amino acids. The CDR3 DNA is TGTGCCAGCAGTTTAGGGGTCACTGAAGCTTTCTTT. Residues: CASSLGVTEAFF.

This clone was found a few times. V is TRBV19 and J is TRBJ2-6; 7 bases are shared with TRBD1. The germline V gene encodes CDR1 LNHDA and CDR2 SQIVND (reference sequence). Trimming cost V 5 bases and J 4 bases; bases outside gene matches: 5. This CDR3 region has 15 residues. The CDR3 sequence: CASSVTTGGANVLTF. CDR3 nucleotides: TGTGCCAGTAGTGTAACGACAGGGGGGGCCAACGTCCTGACTTTC.

The rearrangement uses TRBV28 and TRBJ1-2; 11 bases align to TRBD1. The CDR3 extends over 13 amino acids. Germline CDR1 reads MDHEN; CDR2 reads SYDVKM. After removal of 4 bases from V and 8 bases from J, the junction contained 3 bases not matched to a gene. The CDR3 sequence: CASSSDRGRGYTF. DNA for the CDR3: TGTGCCAGCAGTTCGGACAGGGGGCGAGGCTACACCTTC.

V and J are TRBV5-1 and TRBJ2-7; D call uncertain. The V end lost 0 bases, the J end lost 2 bases, and 9 bases lay between the germline ends. The germline CDR1 and CDR2 sequences are SGHRS and YFSETQ. This CDR3 has 14 amino acids. CDR3 residues: CASSLGHKTYEQYF. The CDR3 DNA is TGCGCCAGCAGCTTGGGGCACAAAACCTACGAGCAGTACTTC.

V gene TRBV9 combines with J gene TRBJ1-5, with D unresolved. The CDR3 is made up of 13 amino acids. The germline gives CDR1 SGDLS, CDR2 YYNGEE. Trimming shortened V by 9 bases and J by 5 bases, and 15 bases separated the two germline ends. The CDR3 protein is CATMPGSDQPQHF. The CDR3 bases are TGTGCCACCATGCCGGGATCGGATCAGCCCCAGCATTTT.

This CDR3 is CASTPGQGAQNYGYTF. The CDR3 nucleotides read TGTGCCAGCACCCCGGGACAGGGGGCCCAAAACTATGGCTACACCTTC. This sequence joins TRBV7-2 and TRBJ1-2; 12 bases fit TRBD1. V was clipped by 7 bases and J by 2 bases; unmatched bases: 8. The germline V gene encodes CDR1 SGHTA and CDR2 FQGNSA. This CDR3 contains 16 residues.

A few counts support this clone. This chain joins TRBV10-3 and TRBJ2-5; D may be TRBD2 (6 bases). Germline V lookup: CDR1 ENHRY, CDR2 SYGVKD. With 5 bases removed from V and 3 bases from J, the gap between germline ends came to 10 bases. The CDR3 extends over 13 amino acids. The CDR3 DNA sequence: TGTGCCATCAGTCCCCAGCGGGAAGAGACCCAGTACTTC. Its protein product is CAISPQREETQYF.

The chain combines TRBV5-1 with TRBJ2-3, with a possible D match to TRBD2 (5 bases). Trimming shortened V by 4 bases and J by 2 bases, and 8 bases separated the two germline ends. Germline V gene lookup returns CDR1 SGHRS and CDR2 YFSETQ. This CDR3 is 13 amino acids long. The CDR3 loop is CASSLSDTDTQYF. The CDR3 DNA reads as TGCGCCAGCAGCCTTAGCGACACAGATACGCAGTATTTT.

The CDR3 here is CASSELTSPGTGELFF. Written as DNA, the CDR3 is TGTGCCAGCAGTGAATTAACTAGCCCGGGGACCGGGGAGCTGTTTTTT. J is TRBJ2-2 and V is TRBV6-1; D possibly corresponds to TRBD2 (6 bases). The germline V and J ends were trimmed by 2 bases and 5 bases, with 15 bases remaining between them. This CDR3 is 16 amino acids long. CDR1 and CDR2 (germline): MNHNS, SASEGT.

V gene TRBV7-6 combines with J gene TRBJ1-6; 7 bases line up with TRBD1. The CDR3 is 16 residues long. Germline CDR1 reads SGHVS; CDR2 reads FNYEAQ. Trimming removed 1 base from V and 7 bases from J; junction bases left unmatched: 7. The CDR3 protein is CASSLGHTGENSPLHF. In nucleotides, the CDR3 is TGTGCCAGCAGCTTAGGGCATACAGGGGAGAATTCACCCCTCCACTTT.